Sequencing of this TCR beta chain was carried out in a study of OX40 agonist ivuxolimab in advanced cancers. At the level of the study: Each dose-escalation patient presented with hepatocellular carcinoma, melanoma, renal cell or head and neck cancer. The dose-escalation cohort was approximately 81% male, with a mean age of 60 years, ranging about 23 to 90.

A word on this clone: What it binds is not known.

Only in-frame clones appear in the TCRdb table, and some are missing; sequencing was by immunoSEQ multiplex PCR. Among about 19,000 clones listed, approximately 78% were seen once. Germline values: CDR1 MNHEY, CDR2 SMNVEV (reference sequence). V trimming: 3 bases; J trimming: 6 bases; junction bases outside the gene matches: 4. There are 13 residues in the CDR3. Study-level points and caveats: Circulating CD4+ and CD8+ T cells showed clonal expansion by week 6 at 0.1 to 3.0 mg/kg. In CD8+ T cells, expanded clones were on average more numerous than in CD4+.

The chain employs TRBV27 and TRBJ1-2; 7 bases line up with TRBD1. Sequencing was performed on CD4+ or CD8+ T cells sorted from blood, taken in a trial of the OX40 agonist ivuxolimab. The receptor was isolated from an adult with an advanced solid tumor such as melanoma, head and neck, liver or kidney cancer. In nucleotides, the CDR3 is TGTGCCAGCAGTTTTCGACAGGGCGATGGCTACACCTTC. Amino acids: CASSFRQGDGYTF.